This TCR beta chain was recovered during a study of blood T cell repertoires in COVID-19. Study overall: Samples came from the United States, Italy and Spain, spanning acute and convalescent COVID-19.

Trimming took 2 bases from V and 3 from J; bases not matched to a gene: 3. CDR1 and CDR2 (germline): SEHNR, FQNEAQ (reference sequence). The CDR3 extends over 14 amino acids. Original methodology: Counts of nucleated cells, estimated from reference gene primer amplification, were obtained. The repertoire was sequenced with immunoSEQ multiplex PCR; TCRdb's copy has only in-frame clones and lacks some. V and J calls and clone size are copied from that table; D and trimming were computed from the DNA. In the table there are tens of thousands of clones, roughly 88% of which are singletons. This clonotype originated in a man aged 50-60 years with active or convalescent COVID-19. V and J are TRBV7-9 and TRBJ1-1; TRBD1 matches at 7 bases. Sequenced input: peripheral blood. The CDR3 DNA reads TGTGCCAGCAGCTTAACCACAGGGGACACTGAAGCTTTCTTT. Residues: CASSLTTGDTEAFF.